This T cell receptor (beta chain) appears in the sequencing data of a study of blood T cell repertoires in COVID-19. Study information: Acute-phase and convalescent COVID-19 samples originated in the United States, Italy and Spain.

In the original processing: Reference gene primer amplification in the assay estimated nucleated cell counts. Sequencing was performed with immunoSEQ multiplex PCR; in TCRdb, only in-frame clones are kept and a portion is missing. Clone size and V and J calls were adopted from that table, with D and trimming inferred from the DNA. In the table there are more than 300,000 clones, around 83% of which are singletons. Recruits, aged roughly 18 to 90 years, lived in 24 US areas. Cohorts were assigned according to the clinical history that participants reported. The TCR was taken from a woman between 45 and 60 years old who had recovered from COVID-19. Sequencing was carried out using PBMCs or T cells enriched from blood (not recorded which).

For the CDR3, the DNA is TGTGCCTGGAGGGGACAGGGGGCCAGCTATGAAGCTTTCTTT. It translates to CAWRGQGASYEAFF. This chain joins TRBV30 and TRBJ1-1, with 12 bases fitting TRBD1. V shed 3 bases and J 7 bases; nucleotides not matched to a gene: 6. Germline V gives CDR1 GTSNPN, CDR2 SVGIG (reference sequence). This CDR3 has 14 residues. Looking up the rest from reference TRBV30 and TRBJ1-1 gives the full variable domain: SQTIHQWPATLVQPVGSPLSLECTVEGTSNPNLYWYRQAAGRGLQLLFYSVGIGQISSEVPQNLSASRPQDRQFILSSKKLLLSDSGFYLCAWRGQGASYEAFFGQGTRLTVV.